This T cell receptor beta chain was documented in a study of blood T cell repertoires in COVID-19. The overall study: There were acute and convalescent COVID-19 samples, and they came from the United States, Italy and Spain.

In the authors' methods: From reference gene primer amplification, estimates of nucleated cell counts were derived. Sequencing used immunoSEQ multiplex PCR; TCRdb keeps in-frame clones, though not all of them. V, J and clone size were drawn from that table, and D and trimming were deduced from the DNA. The sample includes 35,000 to 55,000 clones, more than 70% seen only once; the top ten take 13% to 15%. V was clipped by 3 bases and J by 6 bases; unmatched bases: 10. Per germline, CDR1 LNHDA and CDR2 SQIVND (reference sequence). The CDR3 is 16 amino acids. The material sequenced was peripheral blood. The receptor was derived from a human donor in a cohort sampled during active COVID-19. V usage is TRBV19 and J usage is TRBJ2-3; 9 bases are a match to TRBD2. DNA for the CDR3: TGTGCCAGTAGTATTCAGCGGGGGGTCACGGCGGATACGCAGTATTTT. As protein: CASSIQRGVTADTQYF.